Below, 21 T cell receptor beta chains from the same sample are listed, as sequenced in a study of T-cell reconstitution after alpha-beta-depleted transplantation in children. For TCRbeta, the library was prepared with unique molecular identifiers. In TCRdb, the PCR reads were re-called with MiXCR into one record per CDR3 protein. The top ten clones hold about 41% of a sample with 300,000 to 400,000 distinct CDR3 sequences, around 15% of them seen once. The input for sequencing was PBMCs, mostly from graft donor cells, taken 360 days after TCRalphabeta/CD19-depleted stem cell transplant. The receptor source for this set is a male patient under 10 years old who had a stem cell transplant for acute lymphoblastic leukemia, so the T cells may come from the graft donor.

The rearrangement links TRBV7-8 to TRBJ2-5; 7 positions match TRBD2. The CDR3 totals 16 residues. J was trimmed by 3 bases and V by 5 bases; bases with no gene match: 12. Germline CDR1 and CDR2: SGHVS and FQNEAQ. CDR3 DNA: TGTGCCAGCAGCAGCTTAAACGGGAGGAGGGAAGAGACCCAGTACTTC. As protein: CASSSLNGRREETQYF.

This clonotype was counted between two and nine times. The chain combines TRBV4-3 with TRBJ1-2; 8 bases fit TRBD1. CDR3 length: 16 amino acids. V dropped 1 base and J dropped 2; count of bases not matched to a gene: 6. The germline V gene encodes CDR1 LGHNA and CDR2 YSLEER. The CDR3 bases are TGCGCCAGCAGCCAAGGGGTACAGGGGGGGAACTATGGCTACACCTTC. It translates to CASSQGVQGGNYGYTF.

This clonotype was observed at least ten times. The J gene is TRBJ2-7, the V gene TRBV12-3 or TRBV12-4, with D uncertain. CDR3 length: 14 amino acids. The V gene lost 3 bases and the J gene lost 0 bases, with 9 bases spanning the gap. This CDR3 is CASSFGASSYEQYF. The DNA for the CDR3 is TGTGCCAGCAGTTTCGGTGCTAGCTCCTACGAGCAGTACTTC.

The chain recombines TRBV20-1 with TRBJ2-7; either TRBD1 or TRBD2 may fit D (5 bases each). The CDR3 runs 14 residues. Germline V gene sequence: CDR1 DFQATT, CDR2 SNEGSKA (reference sequence). Trimming took 3 bases from V and 3 from J, leaving 15 bases between them. CDR3 DNA sequence: TGCAGTGCTAGCCGACACCCGAGGGGCTACGAGCAGTACTTC. Its translation: CSASRHPRGYEQYF.

The chain combines TRBV6-6 with TRBJ2-7, with D hard to call. The germline V and J ends were trimmed by 2 bases and 3 bases, with 8 bases remaining between them. This CDR3 has 13 amino acids. Germline assignment: CDR1 MNHNY and CDR2 SVGAGI (reference sequence). As DNA, the CDR3 is TGTGCCAGCAGTTACGCGACTGACTACGAGCAGTACTTC. Amino acid sequence: CASSYATDYEQYF.

This clonotype occurred a few times. This rearrangement joins TRBV28 to TRBJ2-1, with D tentatively TRBD1 (6 bases). CDR3 length: 17 amino acids. Germline CDR1 and CDR2: MDHEN and SYDVKM. V shed 9 bases and J shed 4 bases, with 25 bases lying between them. DNA of the CDR3: TGTGCCAGTACCCTCCTCCTCGGCGGACAGCAATACAATGAGCAGTTCTTC. Translation: CASTLLLGGQQYNEQFF.

V usage is TRBV5-1 and J usage is TRBJ2-1, with 12 bases aligning to TRBD2. CDR1 and CDR2 from the germline V gene are SGHRS and YFSETQ. With 2 bases clipped from V and 10 bases from J, the junction kept 4 bases outside the gene matches. This CDR3 comprises 14 residues. The CDR3 is CASSFIGLAGEQFF. DNA of the CDR3: TGCGCCAGCAGCTTCATAGGACTAGCGGGAGAGCAGTTCTTC. Complete variable domain (other parts from reference TRBV5-1 and TRBJ2-1): KAGVTQTPRYLIKTRGQQVTLSCSPISGHRSVSWYQQTPGQGLQFLFEYFSETQRNKGNFPGRFSGRQFSNSRSEMNVSTLELGDSALYLCASSFIGLAGEQFFGPGTRLTVL.

This chain connects TRBV29-1 to TRBJ2-3; no clear D gene. This CDR3 has 10 residues. Germline V gene data show CDR1 as SQVTM and CDR2 as ANQGSEA. Trimming took off 7 bases at V and 6 bases at J, with 8 bases between the two ends. CDR3 amino acids: CSGWGDTQYF. In DNA, the CDR3 is TGCAGCGGTTGGGGTGATACGCAGTATTTT.

The table lists this clonotype with a few counts. J is TRBJ2-2 and V is TRBV4-1; D might be TRBD2 (5 bases). The CDR3 length is 16 residues. Germline V gives CDR1 MGHRA, CDR2 YSYEKL. V gave up 3 bases and J gave up 2 bases, with 13 bases separating them. Here the CDR3 DNA reads TGCGCCAGCAGCCAGAGGACTGGTCCCAACACCGGGGAGCTGTTTTTT. Translation: CASSQRTGPNTGELFF.

This clonotype was recorded a few times. This chain connects TRBV29-1 to TRBJ1-1, with D perhaps TRBD1 (5 bases). This CDR3 has 15 amino acids. The germline V and J ends were trimmed by 4 bases and 0 bases, with 15 bases remaining between them. Germline V gene data show CDR1 as SQVTM and CDR2 as ANQGSEA. CDR3 nucleotide sequence: TGCAGCGTTGGGCGCCCCGGGACGGTGAACACTGAAGCTTTCTTT. Its translation is CSVGRPGTVNTEAFF.

The gene calls are TRBV6-2 or TRBV6-3 and TRBJ2-1; D might be TRBD1 (5 bases). This CDR3 has 16 residues. Germline V CDR1 and CDR2: MNHEY, SVGEGT. With 5 bases removed from V and 1 base from J, the gap between germline ends came to 15 bases. This chain's CDR3 is CASSLPGYRSYNEQFF. CDR3 bases: TGTGCCAGCAGTCTCCCAGGGTATAGGTCCTACAATGAGCAGTTCTTC.

Only a few counts were recorded for this clonotype. The chain links TRBV27 to TRBJ2-4; D unresolved. The V and J ends lost 7 bases and 1 base respectively, with 2 bases between them. The CDR3 length is 11 residues. Germline assignment: CDR1 MNHEY and CDR2 SMNVEV (reference sequence). The chain's CDR3 is CASKAKNIQYF. CDR3 in DNA: TGTGCCAGCAAGGCCAAAAACATTCAGTACTTC.

This clonotype was counted only a few times. Germline and junction disagree at one end, which may indicate a read error. This chain joins TRBV4-2 and TRBJ2-3; 8 nucleotides match TRBD2. Germline CDR1 reads LGHNA; CDR2 reads YNFKEQ. This CDR3 is built from 13 residues. In DNA, the CDR3 is TGTGCCAGCAGCCAAGGTGGGACTAGAACTATTGTTTGG. Protein: CASSQGGTRTIVW.

This clonotype showed up many times. This chain joins TRBV29-1 and TRBJ2-3; 11 bases line up with TRBD2. Germline CDR1 SQVTM, CDR2 ANQGSEA. CDR3 length: 15 residues. V was pared by 7 bases and J by 1 base, with 7 bases of the junction left unmatched. The CDR3 region has the DNA TGCAGCGCCGCGACTAGCGGGATTCGCACAGATACGCAGTATTTT. Translating gives CSAATSGIRTDTQYF.

Many counts were recorded for this clonotype. The V and J genes are TRBV4-1 and TRBJ2-7; 7 bases are shared with TRBD1. Germline V lookup: CDR1 MGHRA, CDR2 YSYEKL. V lost 0 bases, J lost 2 bases, and 4 bases stayed unmatched. CDR3 size: 15 residues. In DNA form, the CDR3 reads TGCGCCAGCAGCCAAGATTCGGGACAGCCCTACGAGCAGTACTTC. It is translated as CASSQDSGQPYEQYF.

This clonotype was detected only a few times. J is TRBJ1-5 and V is TRBV28; D is unresolved. The V gene lost 3 bases and the J gene lost 6 bases, with 12 bases spanning the gap. The CDR3 is 14 residues long. From germline, CDR1 is MDHEN and CDR2 SYDVKM. CDR3 sequence reads: CASSFPGYGQPQHF. In nucleotides, the CDR3 is TGTGCCAGCAGTTTTCCTGGGTACGGTCAGCCCCAGCATTTT.

This clonotype was observed many times. The chain uses TRBV12-3 or TRBV12-4 and TRBJ2-3; TRBD2 agrees at 10 bases. Germline trimming cut 5 bases from V and 4 bases from J; bases unmatched to any gene: 6. The CDR3 consists of 15 residues. This chain's CDR3 is CASSHLSGRPDTQYF. DNA for the CDR3: TGTGCCAGCAGTCATCTTAGCGGGAGGCCAGATACGCAGTATTTT.

This chain links TRBV25-1 with TRBJ1-1, with 7 bases that match TRBD1. The V segment lost 3 bases and the J segment 4 bases; nucleotides outside the gene matches: 5. Germline CDR1 MGHDK, CDR2 SYGVNS. The CDR3 has 14 amino acids. CDR3 nucleotide sequence: TGTGCCAGCAGTGAGCCCACAGGGGTCACTGAAGCTTTCTTT. It codes for CASSEPTGVTEAFF.

The chain couples TRBV7-8 to TRBJ1-6, with TRBD1 matching over 8 bases. Germline values: CDR1 SGHVS, CDR2 FQNEAQ. This CDR3 is built from 16 residues. Trimming cost V 6 bases and J 0 bases; bases outside gene matches: 4. The CDR3 DNA follows: TGTGCCAGCAGTAGACAGGGGTCCTCCTATAATTCACCCCTCCACTTT. Encoded protein: CASSRQGSSYNSPLHF.

The chain is built from TRBV9 and TRBJ1-2; 11 bases are a match to TRBD1. Germline V gene sequence: CDR1 SGDLS, CDR2 YYNGEE. J lost 1 base, V lost 4 bases, and 12 bases had no gene match. This CDR3 is 18 amino acids long. Here the CDR3 reads CASSPRDRGSGFNYGYTF. Written as DNA, the CDR3 is TGTGCCAGCAGCCCCCGGGACAGGGGGAGCGGCTTTAACTATGGCTACACCTTC. The whole variable domain, filled in from reference TRBV9 and TRBJ1-2, reads DSGVTQTPKHLITATGQRVTLRCSPRSGDLSVYWYQQSLDQGLQFLIQYYNGEERAKGNILERFSAQQFPDLHSELNLSSLELGDSALYFCASSPRDRGSGFNYGYTFGSGTRLTVV.

A few counts support this clonotype. The rearrangement joins TRBV2 to TRBJ2-3; weak D call: TRBD1 (6 bases). Germline CDR1 and CDR2: SNHLY and FYNNEI. Trimming shortened V by 1 base and J by 0 bases, and 8 bases separated the two germline ends. CDR3 length: 15 amino acids. The CDR3 is CASSEGTVSTDTQYF. The CDR3 DNA follows: TGTGCCAGCAGTGAAGGGACAGTGAGCACAGATACGCAGTATTTT.